The rows below give T cell receptor beta chains drawn from one sample of a study of breast tumors, draining lymph nodes, adjacent tissues. In TCRdb, the multiplex PCR reads were re-called with MiXCR into one record per CDR3 protein. The data hold around 250,000 distinct CDR3 sequences, with less than 40% observed a single time. The sequenced sample consisted of axillary lymph node tissue. These receptors originate from a female donor with breast cancer. Some clones in this sample may be carry-over from other donors' samples. The CDR3 runs from the conserved cysteine through the conserved F or W. A D gene is named only where the DNA matches it firmly. Clone sizes are given selectively: once, few, many, or a class where the clone is expanded.

D gene: TRBD2; V gene: TRBV27; J gene: TRBJ2-2; clone size: -; CDR3 protein: CASSLMTSGFTGELFF; CDR3 DNA: TGTGCCAGCAGTTTAATGACTAGCGGTTTCACCGGGGAGCTGTTTTTT
D gene: -; V gene: TRBV3-1; J gene: TRBJ1-2; clone size: many; CDR3 protein: CASSQDLTVNYGYTF; CDR3 DNA: TGTGCCAGCAGCCAAGATTTGACGGTTAACTATGGCTACACCTTC
D gene: TRBD1; V gene: TRBV19; J gene: TRBJ1-6; clone size: -; CDR3 protein: CASSMPGQGHNSPLHF; CDR3 DNA: TGTGCCAGTAGTATGCCGGGACAGGGGCATAATTCACCCCTCCACTTT
D gene: -; V gene: TRBV28; J gene: TRBJ2-2; clone size: -; CDR3 protein: CASQSRGRSTGELFF; CDR3 DNA: TGTGCCAGCCAGTCGAGGGGTCGGAGCACCGGGGAGCTGTTTTTT
D gene: -; V gene: TRBV6-2/TRBV6-3; J gene: TRBJ2-1; clone size: few; CDR3 protein: CASSLQVYEQFF; CDR3 DNA: TGTGCCAGCAGCCTACAAGTCTATGAGCAGTTCTTC
D gene: -; V gene: TRBV5-8; J gene: TRBJ1-2; clone size: many; CDR3 protein: CASSKLKGGLGGYTF; CDR3 DNA: TGTGCCAGCAGCAAACTGAAGGGGGGACTCGGTGGCTACACCTTC
D gene: -; V gene: TRBV7-6; J gene: TRBJ2-5; clone size: -; CDR3 protein: CASSLKPGGDRGRETQYF; CDR3 DNA: TGTGCCAGCAGCTTAAAACCCGGGGGTGACCGGGGGCGAGAGACCCAGTACTTC
D gene: TRBD2; V gene: TRBV7-2; J gene: TRBJ2-6; clone size: -; CDR3 protein: CASRPGTSAGANVLTF; CDR3 DNA: TGTGCCAGCAGACCCGGGACTAGCGCGGGGGCCAACGTCCTGACTTTC
D gene: -; V gene: TRBV30; J gene: TRBJ1-2; clone size: few; CDR3 protein: CAWRSKGVYGYTF; CDR3 DNA: TGTGCCTGGAGATCTAAGGGGGTCTATGGCTACACCTTC
D gene: -; V gene: TRBV10-3; J gene: TRBJ2-5; clone size: once; CDR3 protein: CAISQERRTQYF; CDR3 DNA: TGTGCCATCAGTCAGGAGCGAAGGACCCAGTACTTC
D gene: -; V gene: TRBV6-2/TRBV6-3; J gene: TRBJ2-5; clone size: few; CDR3 protein: CASSYFRVSETQYF; CDR3 DNA: TGTGCCAGCAGTTACTTCAGGGTCAGCGAGACCCAGTACTTC
D gene: -; V gene: TRBV6-5; J gene: TRBJ2-1; clone size: many; CDR3 protein: CASRHPSYNEQFF; CDR3 DNA: TGTGCCAGCCGCCACCCCTCCTACAATGAGCAGTTCTTC
D gene: -; V gene: TRBV28; J gene: TRBJ2-7; clone size: -; CDR3 protein: CASIGIYEQYF; CDR3 DNA: TGTGCCAGCATAGGGATCTACGAGCAGTACTTC
D gene: TRBD2; V gene: TRBV7-2; J gene: TRBJ2-1; clone size: many; CDR3 protein: CASSSLAGGRYNEQFF; CDR3 DNA: TGTGCCAGCAGCTCACTAGCGGGGGGGCGGTACAATGAGCAGTTCTTC
D gene: -; V gene: TRBV6-1; J gene: TRBJ2-7; clone size: -; CDR3 protein: CASSGLGWGAGEQYF; CDR3 DNA: TGTGCCAGCAGTGGGCTTGGGTGGGGTGCGGGGGAGCAGTACTTC
D gene: -; V gene: TRBV4-1; J gene: TRBJ2-2; clone size: many; CDR3 protein: CASSQGTSQGIGELFF; CDR3 DNA: TGCGCCAGCAGCCAAGGTACCTCACAGGGTATCGGGGAGCTGTTTTTT
D gene: TRBD1; V gene: TRBV5-1; J gene: TRBJ2-1; clone size: many; CDR3 protein: CASNAPGQGYNEQFF; CDR3 DNA: TGCGCCAGCAACGCGCCGGGACAGGGTTACAATGAGCAGTTCTTC
D gene: -; V gene: TRBV19; J gene: TRBJ1-1; clone size: -; CDR3 protein: CASNLGGTEAFF; CDR3 DNA: TGTGCCAGTAATTTGGGTGGTACTGAAGCTTTCTTT
D gene: -; V gene: TRBV5-1; J gene: TRBJ1-6; clone size: -; CDR3 protein: CASSLAQGSSPLHF; CDR3 DNA: TGCGCCAGCAGCTTGGCGCAGGGTAGTTCCCCCCTCCACTTT
D gene: -; V gene: TRBV11-2; J gene: TRBJ1-4; clone size: many; CDR3 protein: CASSFGDGYNEKLFF; CDR3 DNA: TGTGCCAGCAGCTTTGGGGACGGATATAATGAAAAACTGTTTTTT
D gene: -; V gene: TRBV7-2; J gene: TRBJ2-1; clone size: -; CDR3 protein: CASSLINEKFF; CDR3 DNA: TGTGCCAGCAGCTTGATCAATGAGAAGTTCTTC
D gene: -; V gene: TRBV9; J gene: TRBJ2-3; clone size: many; CDR3 protein: CASSVTGSDTQYF; CDR3 DNA: TGTGCCAGCAGCGTTACAGGGTCAGATACGCAGTATTTT
D gene: -; V gene: TRBV10-3; J gene: TRBJ2-7; clone size: -; CDR3 protein: CAISPSYEQYF; CDR3 DNA: TGTGCCATCAGTCCCAGCTACGAGCAGTACTTC
D gene: -; V gene: TRBV7-9; J gene: TRBJ2-3; clone size: once; CDR3 protein: CASSLIMGAEGDTQYF; CDR3 DNA: TGTGCCAGCAGCTTAATCATGGGCGCAGAGGGGGATACGCAGTATTTT
D gene: -; V gene: TRBV3-1; J gene: TRBJ2-3; clone size: few; CDR3 protein: CASSQEVGGVGRYF; CDR3 DNA: TGTGCCAGCAGCCAAGAGGTAGGAGGGGTCGGAAGGTATTTT
D gene: TRBD2; V gene: TRBV5-1; J gene: TRBJ2-1; clone size: -; CDR3 protein: CASSPTSGAYNEQFF; CDR3 DNA: TGCGCCAGCAGCCCAACTAGCGGAGCCTACAATGAGCAGTTCTTC
D gene: -; V gene: TRBV20-1; J gene: TRBJ1-1; clone size: few; CDR3 protein: CSAPSRYTEAFF; CDR3 DNA: TGCAGTGCTCCGAGTAGGTACACTGAAGCTTTCTTT
D gene: TRBD1; V gene: TRBV5-1; J gene: TRBJ2-1; clone size: -; CDR3 protein: CASSLGTGVTYNEQFF; CDR3 DNA: TGCGCCAGCAGCTTAGGGACAGGCGTTACCTACAATGAGCAGTTCTTC
D gene: -; V gene: TRBV19; J gene: TRBJ1-4; clone size: once; CDR3 protein: CASMMDSNEKLFF; CDR3 DNA: TGTGCCAGTATGATGGACAGCAATGAAAAACTGTTTTTT
D gene: -; V gene: TRBV12-3/TRBV12-4; J gene: TRBJ2-2; clone size: many; CDR3 protein: CASSFPGRGTGELFF; CDR3 DNA: TGTGCCAGCAGTTTTCCCGGGCGCGGCACCGGGGAGCTGTTTTTT
D gene: TRBD2; V gene: TRBV9; J gene: TRBJ2-3; clone size: -; CDR3 protein: CASSVVGGLGDTQYF; CDR3 DNA: TGTGCCAGCAGCGTAGTGGGAGGGTTGGGGGATACGCAGTATTTT
D gene: TRBD1; V gene: TRBV9; J gene: TRBJ2-5; clone size: many; CDR3 protein: CASSPSQGQVKKETQYF; CDR3 DNA: TGTGCCAGCAGCCCGTCTCAAGGACAGGTGAAAAAAGAGACCCAGTACTTC
D gene: -; V gene: TRBV4-1; J gene: TRBJ2-7; clone size: many; CDR3 protein: CASSQDIGRRLYYEQYF; CDR3 DNA: TGCGCCAGCAGCCAAGATATAGGCAGGCGACTTTACTACGAGCAGTACTTC
D gene: -; V gene: TRBV11-2; J gene: TRBJ2-7; clone size: many; CDR3 protein: CASRFEGSYEQYF; CDR3 DNA: TGTGCCAGCAGGTTCGAGGGCTCCTACGAGCAGTACTTC
D gene: -; V gene: TRBV7-8; J gene: TRBJ2-1; clone size: many; CDR3 protein: CASSLVATGVKGYEQFF; CDR3 DNA: TGTGCCAGCAGCTTAGTGGCTACCGGGGTAAAGGGGTATGAGCAGTTCTTC
D gene: -; V gene: TRBV6-6; J gene: TRBJ1-5; clone size: few; CDR3 protein: CASSHGGTVLSNQPQHF; CDR3 DNA: TGTGCCAGCAGTCACGGGGGTACGGTCCTTAGCAATCAGCCCCAGCATTTT
D gene: -; V gene: TRBV4-3; J gene: TRBJ2-7; clone size: few; CDR3 protein: CASSQAPGVKQYF; CDR3 DNA: TGCGCCAGCAGCCAAGCGCCAGGGGTAAAGCAGTACTTC
D gene: TRBD1; V gene: TRBV2; J gene: TRBJ2-7; clone size: -; CDR3 protein: CASRKQGDRLSYEQYF; CDR3 DNA: TGTGCCAGCAGAAAACAGGGGGACAGGTTATCCTACGAGCAGTACTTC
D gene: TRBD2; V gene: TRBV7-2; J gene: TRBJ2-3; clone size: many; CDR3 protein: CASSYGGSTDTQYF; CDR3 DNA: TGTGCCAGCAGCTACGGGGGGAGCACAGATACGCAGTATTTT
D gene: TRBD1; V gene: TRBV12-3/TRBV12-4; J gene: TRBJ1-2; clone size: many; CDR3 protein: CASSLKGAGYGYTF; CDR3 DNA: TGTGCCAGCAGTTTAAAGGGGGCTGGCTATGGCTACACCTTC
D gene: TRBD2; V gene: TRBV4-1; J gene: TRBJ2-1; clone size: many; CDR3 protein: CASSQDDGRAIYNEQFF; CDR3 DNA: TGCGCCAGCAGCCAAGATGACGGGAGGGCCATCTACAATGAGCAGTTCTTC
D gene: TRBD2; V gene: TRBV7-2; J gene: TRBJ2-1; clone size: many; CDR3 protein: CASRLLAGDTYNEQFF; CDR3 DNA: TGTGCCAGCAGGTTACTAGCGGGGGACACCTACAATGAGCAGTTCTTC
D gene: TRBD1; V gene: TRBV7-9; J gene: TRBJ2-7; clone size: -; CDR3 protein: CASSLESGQGGGYEQYF; CDR3 DNA: TGTGCCAGCAGCTTAGAGTCGGGACAGGGAGGCGGCTACGAGCAGTACTTC
D gene: TRBD1; V gene: TRBV10-3; J gene: TRBJ2-7; clone size: -; CDR3 protein: CATGQGGTYEQYF; CDR3 DNA: TGTGCCACTGGACAGGGTGGAACCTACGAGCAGTACTTC
D gene: -; V gene: TRBV19; J gene: TRBJ2-2; clone size: many; CDR3 protein: CASSISFGAGTSGELFF; CDR3 DNA: TGTGCCAGTAGTATCAGTTTCGGGGCAGGCACCTCCGGGGAGCTGTTTTTT
D gene: -; V gene: TRBV2; J gene: TRBJ2-1; clone size: -; CDR3 protein: CASRALGSGEQFF; CDR3 DNA: TGTGCCAGCAGGGCACTTGGGTCGGGTGAGCAGTTCTTC
D gene: -; V gene: TRBV10-2; J gene: TRBJ2-1; clone size: few; CDR3 protein: CASSGVADTYNEQFF; CDR3 DNA: TGCGCCAGCAGTGGGGTAGCGGACACCTACAATGAGCAGTTCTTC
D gene: -; V gene: TRBV5-6; J gene: TRBJ2-5; clone size: many; CDR3 protein: CASSLLTAASGGETQYF; CDR3 DNA: TGTGCCAGCAGCTTGCTTACGGCGGCATCTGGGGGAGAGACCCAGTACTTC
D gene: -; V gene: TRBV6-1; J gene: TRBJ1-6; clone size: many; CDR3 protein: CASRLDGDSPLHF; CDR3 DNA: TGTGCCAGCAGACTGGACGGGGATTCACCCCTCCACTTT
D gene: -; V gene: TRBV7-8; J gene: TRBJ1-6; clone size: -; CDR3 protein: CASSPRTALNSPFHF; CDR3 DNA: TGCGCCAGCAGCCCCCGGACAGCTCTTAACTCACCCTTCCACTTT
D gene: -; V gene: TRBV11-3; J gene: TRBJ2-3; clone size: many; CDR3 protein: CASSLEQGGDTQYF; CDR3 DNA: TGTGCCAGCAGCTTAGAGCAGGGTGGAGATACGCAGTATTTT
D gene: -; V gene: TRBV2; J gene: TRBJ2-5; clone size: many; CDR3 protein: CASSETGAGTQYF; CDR3 DNA: TGTGCCAGCAGTGAAACGGGGGCTGGGACCCAGTACTTC
D gene: -; V gene: TRBV7-2; J gene: TRBJ1-2; clone size: many; CDR3 protein: CASSLDTVNYGYTF; CDR3 DNA: TGTGCCAGCAGTCTTGACACCGTTAACTATGGCTACACCTTC
D gene: TRBD1; V gene: TRBV10-3; J gene: TRBJ1-5; clone size: once; CDR3 protein: CASSIIGQGGEQPQHF; CDR3 DNA: TGTGCCAGCAGTATAATCGGACAGGGAGGAGAGCAGCCCCAGCATTTT
D gene: TRBD2; V gene: TRBV2; J gene: TRBJ2-2; clone size: -; CDR3 protein: CASSEASGGPRGTGELFF; CDR3 DNA: TGTGCCAGCAGTGAGGCTAGCGGGGGGCCTCGAGGCACCGGGGAGCTGTTTTTT
D gene: -; V gene: TRBV12-3/TRBV12-4; J gene: TRBJ2-2; clone size: many; CDR3 protein: CASSFETTGELFF; CDR3 DNA: TGTGCCAGCAGTTTTGAGACCACCGGGGAGCTGTTTTTT
D gene: -; V gene: TRBV19; J gene: TRBJ1-1; clone size: -; CDR3 protein: CASTFMAGRNTEAFF; CDR3 DNA: TGTGCCAGTACTTTTATGGCAGGGAGAAACACTGAAGCTTTCTTT
D gene: TRBD1; V gene: TRBV7-9; J gene: TRBJ1-3; clone size: many; CDR3 protein: CASSLDRGFAGNTIYF; CDR3 DNA: TGTGCCAGCAGCTTAGACAGGGGGTTTGCCGGAAACACCATATATTTT
D gene: -; V gene: TRBV9; J gene: TRBJ2-3; clone size: many; CDR3 protein: CASSVEGLASFSTDTQYF; CDR3 DNA: TGTGCCAGCAGCGTAGAGGGGCTAGCTTCCTTTAGCACAGATACGCAGTATTTT